A selection of T cell receptor beta chains follows, all from one sample in a study of OX40 agonist ivuxolimab in advanced cancers. The table came from immunoSEQ multiplex PCR; TCRdb's copy has only in-frame clones and leaves some out. The data hold roughly 30,000 clones, with approximately 91% observed a single time. The specimen was CD4+ or CD8+ T cells sorted from blood, collected in a trial of the OX40 agonist ivuxolimab. These TCRs come from an adult with an advanced solid tumor such as melanoma, head and neck, liver or kidney cancer. Each CDR3 is given with its conserved first and last residue. A D gene is named only where the DNA matches it firmly. The size field is filled for only some rows; it gives once, few, many or a size class.

len,abundance,j_gene,v_gene,d_gene,CDR3aa,CDR3nt
14,NA,TRBJ2-3,TRBV18,NA,CASSPGRGTDTQYF,TGTGCCAGCTCACCCGGGCGGGGAACAGATACGCAGTATTTT
15,NA,TRBJ2-1,TRBV5-8,TRBD2,CASVLKTSGIDEQFF,TGTGCCAGCGTCCTGAAAACTAGCGGGATCGATGAGCAGTTCTTC
15,NA,TRBJ2-5,TRBV27,TRBD2,CASSPRGGGPKTQYF,TGTGCCAGCAGTCCCCGGGGCGGGGGGCCAAAGACCCAGTACTTC
14,NA,TRBJ1-1,TRBV27,NA,CASSPFGGNTEAFF,TGTGCCAGCAGTCCGTTCGGGGGGAACACTGAAGCTTTCTTT
15,once,TRBJ2-5,TRBV27,TRBD1,CASSYLGQQEMTQYF,TGTGCCAGCAGTTATCTGGGACAGCAAGAGATGACCCAGTACTTC
15,NA,TRBJ2-1,TRBV28,TRBD1,CASSHGQGEDNEQFF,TGTGCCAGCAGTCACGGACAGGGGGAAGACAATGAGCAGTTCTTC
16,NA,TRBJ1-4,TRBV15,NA,CATSAGQESTNEKLFF,TGTGCCACGTCTGCGGGACAAGAATCAACTAATGAAAAACTGTTTTTT
14,NA,TRBJ2-1,TRBV2,TRBD2,CASIVAGGGNEQFF,TGTGCCAGCATCGTAGCGGGAGGCGGAAATGAGCAGTTCTTC
15,NA,TRBJ2-5,TRBV27,NA,CASRLTGTPRETQYF,TGTGCCAGCAGACTTACCGGGACACCAAGGGAGACCCAGTACTTC
14,NA,TRBJ2-7,TRBV28,NA,CASSLLQGPYEQYF,TGTGCCAGCAGTTTGTTGCAGGGCCCCTACGAGCAGTACTTC
20,NA,TRBJ1-6,TRBV2,TRBD1,CASSEDDGQVSSSYNSPLHF,TGTGCCAGCAGTGAAGACGACGGACAGGTTTCGAGCTCCTATAATTCACCCCTCCACTTT
14,once,TRBJ1-1,TRBV4-1,NA,CASSPNLGKTEAFF,TGCGCCAGCAGCCCGAATCTGGGGAAAACTGAAGCTTTCTTT
14,few,TRBJ2-7,TRBV28,NA,CASNPAPLSYEQYF,TGTGCCAGCAATCCCGCCCCCCTCTCCTACGAGCAGTACTTC
16,once,TRBJ2-1,TRBV4-1,TRBD1,CASSLTGDRGYNEQFF,TGCGCCAGCAGCCTCACCGGGGACAGGGGCTACAATGAGCAGTTCTTC
13,NA,TRBJ2-1,TRBV10-1,NA,CASSERASHEQFF,TGCGCCAGCAGTGAGCGAGCGTCCCATGAGCAGTTCTTC
12,few,TRBJ1-1,TRBV30,TRBD1,CAWSEGQHEAFF,TGTGCCTGGAGTGAGGGACAGCATGAAGCTTTCTTT
15,NA,TRBJ2-2,TRBV10-1,TRBD1,CASSERGLGTGELFF,TGCGCCAGCAGTGAAAGGGGGCTGGGAACCGGGGAGCTGTTTTTT
12,NA,TRBJ2-1,TRBV15,NA,CATRESYNEQFF,TGTGCCACCAGAGAGTCCTACAATGAGCAGTTCTTC
15,NA,TRBJ1-5,TRBV6-1,NA,CASSEWTGTNQPQHF,TGTGCCAGCAGTGAATGGACGGGGACTAATCAGCCCCAGCATTTT
20,NA,TRBJ2-3,TRBV9,TRBD2,CASSVLVGLAGRPSTDTQYF,TGTGCCAGCAGCGTCCTTGTCGGACTAGCGGGGCGACCTAGCACAGATACGCAGTATTTT
16,NA,TRBJ2-1,TRBV19,TRBD2,CASSIAVAGVVDEQFF,TGTGCCAGTAGTATAGCGGTAGCGGGAGTAGTCGATGAGCAGTTCTTC
20,NA,TRBJ2-7,TRBV10-2,TRBD1,CASSGGVGTGAKRGRYEQYF,TGCGCCAGCAGTGGGGGAGTGGGCACAGGGGCTAAAAGAGGGAGATACGAGCAGTACTTC
19,NA,TRBJ1-5,TRBV7-6,TRBD1,CANSLMGDRGTDSNQPQHF,TGTGCCAACAGCTTAATGGGGGACAGGGGAACAGATAGCAATCAGCCCCAGCATTTT
15,NA,TRBJ2-3,TRBV7-9,NA,CASRGTPTPSDTQYF,TGTGCCAGCAGGGGGACTCCAACCCCCTCGGATACGCAGTATTTT
13,NA,TRBJ1-1,TRBV6-4,TRBD1,CASSRGYNTEAFF,TGTGCCAGCAGCAGGGGGTATAACACTGAAGCTTTCTTT
15,NA,TRBJ1-1,TRBV6-5,NA,CASTSPGGRGTEAFF,TGTGCCAGCACATCCCCCGGAGGGAGGGGAACTGAAGCTTTCTTT
16,few,TRBJ2-5,TRBV2,TRBD2,CASREFPGLGKETQYF,TGTGCCAGCAGAGAATTCCCGGGACTAGGAAAAGAGACCCAGTACTTC
17,NA,TRBJ1-2,TRBV28,TRBD1,CASSPLPDRTTNYGYTF,TGTGCCAGCAGTCCCCTACCGGACAGGACCACTAACTATGGCTACACCTTC
17,once,TRBJ2-3,TRBV5-1,TRBD2,CASSYSLAGGGTDTQYF,TGCGCCAGCAGCTACAGTCTAGCGGGAGGAGGCACAGATACGCAGTATTTT
15,NA,TRBJ2-2,TRBV6-1,NA,CASSPWTKNTGELFF,TGTGCCAGCAGTCCCTGGACAAAGAACACCGGGGAGCTGTTTTTT
13,NA,TRBJ2-1,TRBV10-1,TRBD1,CASSDSTGGEQFF,TGCGCCAGCAGCGATTCTACAGGGGGCGAGCAGTTCTTC
14,NA,TRBJ2-3,TRBV27,NA,CASSLSVGADTQYF,TGTGCCAGCAGTTTATCGGTGGGGGCAGATACGCAGTATTTT
13,NA,TRBJ1-4,TRBV13,NA,CASSSYGVEKLFF,TGTGCCAGCAGCTCTTACGGAGTGGAAAAACTGTTTTTT
16,NA,TRBJ1-4,TRBV5-4,NA,CASSFLGGATNEKLFF,TGTGCCAGCAGCTTTCTGGGGGGTGCAACTAATGAAAAACTGTTTTTT
15,once,TRBJ2-3,TRBV2,TRBD2,CASRGGGAWSDTQYF,TGTGCCAGCAGAGGCGGGGGGGCGTGGTCAGATACGCAGTATTTT
17,NA,TRBJ2-1,TRBV9,TRBD2,CASSSSLGRGGYNEQFF,TGTGCCAGCAGCTCCTCCCTCGGGCGGGGGGGCTACAATGAGCAGTTCTTC
15,NA,TRBJ2-5,TRBV7-6,TRBD1,CASRDGTGLQETQYF,TGTGCCAGCAGGGACGGGACAGGGCTTCAGGAGACCCAGTACTTC
14,NA,TRBJ2-7,TRBV7-6,NA,CASSLTGGPHEQYF,TGTGCCAGCAGCTTAACCGGGGGGCCCCACGAGCAGTACTTC
15,NA,TRBJ1-3,TRBV19,NA,CASSIVTGSGNTIYF,TGTGCCAGTAGTATAGTAACGGGATCAGGAAACACCATATATTTT
13,NA,TRBJ1-1,TRBV9,NA,CASSVGKNTEAFF,TGTGCCAGCAGCGTCGGGAAGAACACTGAAGCTTTCTTT
15,NA,TRBJ2-2,TRBV9,NA,CASSEGTSPTGELFF,TGTGCCAGCAGCGAGGGAACTAGCCCAACCGGGGAGCTGTTTTTT
13,few,TRBJ1-1,TRBV2,NA,CASSEPGNTEAFF,TGTGCCAGCAGTGAACCGGGGAACACTGAAGCTTTCTTT
16,NA,TRBJ2-6,TRBV5-1,NA,CASSLGGGSGANVLTF,TGCGCCAGCAGCTTGGGAGGGGGGTCTGGGGCCAACGTCCTGACTTTC
10,NA,TRBJ2-2,TRBV30,NA,CAGATGELFF,TGTGCAGGGGCCACCGGGGAGCTGTTTTTT
13,NA,TRBJ2-3,TRBV27,NA,CASSHGSADTQYF,TGTGCCAGCAGCCATGGTTCAGCAGATACGCAGTATTTT
14,NA,TRBJ2-2,TRBV19,NA,CASTVGGVPGELFF,TGTGCCAGTACCGTGGGAGGTGTGCCCGGGGAGCTGTTTTTT
15,NA,TRBJ1-5,TRBV5-1,NA,CASRRAAISNQPQHF,TGCGCCAGCAGACGGGCGGCCATCAGCAATCAGCCCCAGCATTTT
14,NA,TRBJ2-5,TRBV9,NA,CASSVAGEGETQYF,TGTGCCAGCAGCGTAGCGGGAGAGGGTGAGACCCAGTACTTC
14,NA,TRBJ2-7,TRBV27,NA,CASISWGPSYEQYF,TGTGCCAGCATCTCGTGGGGCCCCTCCTACGAGCAGTACTTC
17,NA,TRBJ1-5,TRBV30,NA,CAWSVHVGGYSNQPQHF,TGTGCCTGGAGTGTACATGTCGGGGGGTACAGCAATCAGCCCCAGCATTTT
12,NA,TRBJ2-7,TRBV19,NA,CASSIGSYEQYF,TGTGCCAGTAGTATAGGAAGTTACGAGCAGTACTTC
16,NA,TRBJ2-1,TRBV9,TRBD2,CASSAGPGLVALEQFF,TGTGCCAGCAGTGCCGGACCGGGACTAGTCGCCCTTGAGCAGTTCTTC
11,NA,TRBJ1-1,TRBV5-1,TRBD1,CASGAGGEAFF,TGCGCCAGCGGGGCAGGGGGTGAAGCTTTCTTT
17,NA,TRBJ1-4,TRBV28,NA,CASSSSRGKATNEKLFF,TGTGCCAGCAGCTCCTCGAGAGGGAAAGCAACTAATGAAAAACTGTTTTTT
14,NA,TRBJ2-3,TRBV18,NA,CASSPGQGTDTQYF,TGTGCCAGCTCACCTGGGCAGGGCACAGATACGCAGTATTTT